Following are 19 T cell receptor beta chains from one sample sequenced in a study of shared clonotypes between healthy human individuals. The method was immunoSEQ multiplex PCR; TCRdb's version includes in-frame clones alone and lacks a portion of them. The data contain 110,000 or so clones, around 65% of them singletons. The sequenced sample consisted of memory CD8+ T cells sorted from blood. Subset: CD45RO+ cells pooled with CCR7-negative TemRA cells. These receptors came from a woman in her thirties in good health.

CDR3 in amino acids: CASSQGTEKETQYF. The DNA of the CDR3 is TGCGCCAGCAGCCAAGGGACAGAAAAAGAGACCCAGTACTTC. This chain connects TRBV4-1 to TRBJ2-5; D might be TRBD1 (6 bases). Trimming took off 1 base at V and 3 bases at J, with 9 bases between the two ends. This CDR3 is 14 amino acids long. The germline gives CDR1 MGHRA, CDR2 YSYEKL.

The chain uses TRBV15 and TRBJ1-2; TRBD1 aligns across 10 bases. The CDR3 is 16 residues long. Germline V CDR1 and CDR2: LNHNV, YYDKDF (reference sequence). With V trimmed by 1 base and J by 6 bases, 8 bases remained unmatched. The CDR3 coding sequence is TGTGCCACCAGCAGAGGCATCAGGGACAGGGGCCATGGCTACACCTTC. Amino acid sequence: CATSRGIRDRGHGYTF.

This clone was seen only a few times. The chain couples TRBV27 to TRBJ2-3; TRBD2 matches 7 bases. Trimming took 3 bases from V and 4 from J; bases not matched to a gene: 7. The CDR3 is 15 amino acids. Germline V gene sequence: CDR1 MNHEY, CDR2 SMNVEV (reference sequence). The CDR3 coding sequence is TGTGCCAGCAGTTTTATGGTGGGGGGGGCAGATACGCAGTATTTT. Amino acids: CASSFMVGGADTQYF.

The CDR3 coding sequence is TGTGCCAGCAGTGATCACGGGACTGCAGGAAACACCATATATTTT. Encoded protein: CASSDHGTAGNTIYF. V and J are TRBV25-1 and TRBJ1-3; perhaps TRBD1 as D (5 bases). CDR1 MGHDK and CDR2 SYGVNS come from the germline V gene. The CDR3 loop spans 15 amino acids. V was pared by 3 bases and J by 4 bases, with 13 bases between.

Only a few counts were recorded for this clone. The chain links TRBV28 to TRBJ2-7; 7 bases match TRBD2. Germline trimming cut 7 bases from V and 6 bases from J; bases unmatched to any gene: 12. This CDR3 spans 14 amino acids. Looked up from germline, CDR1 is MDHEN and CDR2 is SYDVKM. The CDR3 nucleotides read TGTGCCAGCACCCCACGTACGGGACTAATCGAGCAGTACTTC. This codes for CASTPRTGLIEQYF.

The chain is built from TRBV13 and TRBJ2-7; 8 nucleotides agree with TRBD1. CDR1 PRHDT and CDR2 FYEKMQ come from the germline V gene (reference sequence). The V and J ends lost 4 bases and 3 bases, in that order; junction bases with no gene match: 5. The CDR3 is 14 residues long. CDR3: CASSCDRGHYEQYF. CDR3 nucleotides: TGTGCCAGCAGCTGTGACAGGGGACACTACGAGCAGTACTTC.

With regard to this clone: The same CDR3 also results from other DNA sequences found in this sample. The V gene is TRBV28, the J gene TRBJ1-2, with a possible D match to TRBD1 (6 bases). V was clipped by 1 base and J by 5 bases, with 8 bases between them. The CDR3 covers 13 residues. Per the germline V gene, CDR1 is MDHEN and CDR2 is SYDVKM. CDR3 DNA: TGTGCCAGCAGTTTATTCCAGGGGTATGGCTACACCTTC. Translating gives CASSLFQGYGYTF.

A single count supports this clone. The chain combines TRBV29-1 with TRBJ2-3, with 7 bases aligning to TRBD1. The V segment lost 5 bases and the J segment 4 bases; nucleotides outside the gene matches: 3. Per the germline V gene, CDR1 is SQVTM and CDR2 is ANQGSEA. This CDR3 is 12 amino acids long. CDR3 bases: TGCAGCGTTAGGACAGGAGCAGATACGCAGTATTTT. This codes for CSVRTGADTQYF.

This clone was found a few times. The CDR3 DNA reads TGTGCCAGCAATAGGGAGGGGAGGGGTAACATTCAGTACTTC. Its protein product is CASNREGRGNIQYF. The V gene is TRBV2, the J gene TRBJ2-4; 7 bases agree with TRBD2. The J segment lost 7 bases and the V segment lost 7 bases, leaving 10 bases of the junction unmatched. Germline V gene sequence: CDR1 SNHLY, CDR2 FYNNEI. This CDR3 is 14 amino acids long.

The sample holds one count of this clone. The rearrangement links TRBV7-6 to TRBJ2-5; no reliable D call. The assigned J gene may be wrong: the sequence end matches TRBJ2-7 better. The CDR3 consists of 14 residues. Germline-derived CDR1 and CDR2 are SGHVS and FNYEAQ. The CDR3 loop is CASSLGGSPYEQYF. For the CDR3, the DNA is TGTGCCAGCAGCTTAGGTGGGTCCCCTTACGAGCAGTACTTC.

V and J are TRBV15 and TRBJ2-6; D is ambiguous. The CDR3 runs 15 residues. Germline CDR1 and CDR2: LNHNV and YYDKDF (reference sequence). V lost 6 bases and J lost 8, with 17 bases in between. The CDR3 DNA sequence: TGTGCCACCAGTCTCGACAAGCGAGGTTCCAACGTCCTGACTTTC. This encodes CATSLDKRGSNVLTF.

The chain is built from TRBV4-1 and TRBJ2-1; the D is unclear. The CDR3 runs to 17 residues. Per the germline V gene, CDR1 is MGHRA and CDR2 is YSYEKL. V was trimmed by 3 bases and J by 2 bases, leaving 17 bases between them. CDR3 sequence reads: CASSHLWRSGAYNEQFF. The DNA for the CDR3 is TGCGCCAGCAGCCACCTCTGGCGGAGTGGCGCCTACAATGAGCAGTTCTTC.

The chain joins TRBV2 to TRBJ2-5; no clear D. Germline assignment: CDR1 SNHLY and CDR2 FYNNEI. This CDR3 contains 14 residues. V was trimmed by 2 bases and J by 0 bases, leaving 7 bases between them. DNA for the CDR3: TGTGCCAGCAGTGAAACGGCGCACCAAGAGACCCAGTACTTC. Translating gives CASSETAHQETQYF.

Remarks on this clone: A read error is likely here: a far larger clone is one base away. The sample holds other DNA sequences that translate to the same CDR3. The rearrangement joins TRBV27 to TRBJ2-5; the D is unclear. The DNA end lines up better with TRBJ2-7; the J call may be wrong. CDR3 length: 12 amino acids. Per germline, CDR1 MNHEY and CDR2 SMNVEV (reference sequence). CDR3 nucleotide sequence: TGTGCCACCTTCACGAGCTCCTACGAGCAGTACTTC. Its protein is CATFTSSYEQYF.

J is TRBJ1-1 and V is TRBV5-4; D is possibly TRBD1 (5 bases). CDR1 is SGHNT, CDR2 YYREEE, per germline (reference sequence). The CDR3 sequence is 15 residues long. Deletions cut 1 base from V and 0 bases from J, with 10 bases between. This chain's CDR3 is CASSLLGELNTEAFF. CDR3 nucleotides: TGTGCCAGCAGCTTGTTAGGGGAACTGAACACTGAAGCTTTCTTT. Looking up the rest from reference TRBV5-4 and TRBJ1-1 gives the full variable domain: ETGVTQSPTHLIKTRGQQVTLRCSSQSGHNTVSWYQQALGQGPQFIFQYYREEENGRGNFPPRFSGLQFPNYSSELNVNALELDDSALYLCASSLLGELNTEAFFGQGTRLTVV.

The V and J genes are TRBV2 and TRBJ1-2; D may be TRBD1 (5 bases). CDR1 and CDR2 (germline): SNHLY, FYNNEI. Trimming left V 5 bases short and J 1 base short, with 14 bases between. This CDR3 is built from 15 residues. CDR3: CASSNWDGRNYGYTF. The CDR3 DNA reads TGTGCCAGCAGTAACTGGGACGGGCGTAACTATGGCTACACCTTC.

Worth noting for this clone: The sample has other DNA sequences that encode this CDR3 too. V usage is TRBV19 and J usage is TRBJ2-1; D uncertain. Trimming took 2 bases from V and 0 from J, leaving 8 bases between them. The CDR3 consists of 15 residues. CDR1 is LNHDA and CDR2 is SQIVND in the germline V gene (reference sequence). The CDR3 reads CASSITSSSYNEQFF. The CDR3 DNA reads as TGTGCCAGTAGTATAACCAGCAGCTCCTACAATGAGCAGTTCTTC.

The chain links TRBV11-2 to TRBJ1-4; D is uncertain. From germline, CDR1 is SGHAT and CDR2 FQNNGV. CDR3 length equals 15 residues. Deletions cut 2 bases from V and 5 bases from J, with 12 bases between. The CDR3 here is CASSLLGPFNEKLFF. The CDR3 DNA sequence: TGTGCCAGCAGCTTATTGGGCCCGTTCAATGAAAAACTGTTTTTT. Variable domain in full (rest from reference TRBV11-2 and TRBJ1-4): EAGVAQSPRYKIIEKRQSVAFWCNPISGHATLYWYQQILGQGPKLLIQFQNNGVVDDSQLPKDRFSAERLKGVDSTLKIQPAKLEDSAVYLCASSLLGPFNEKLFFGSGTQLSVL.

The V gene is TRBV9, the J gene TRBJ2-5; D not certain. The J call may be wrong; the DNA end is better matched by TRBJ2-7. The CDR3 consists of 14 residues. In germline, CDR1 is SGDLS, CDR2 YYNGEE. The CDR3 DNA sequence: TGTGCCAGCAGCGTAGGGTCCCGCTCCTACGAGCAGTACTTC. Translating it yields CASSVGSRSYEQYF.